These 17 T cell receptor beta chains came from one sample sequenced in a study of a mutant IDH1 vaccine in newly diagnosed glioma (dated by TCRdb to the early 2020s). The sample's time point label is to be understood as: baseline, week 1 (first vaccination visit). The sample's treatment or condition label, in plain terms: pre-vaccination baseline after standard-of-care therapy. Preparation of the library involved the immunoSEQ multiplex PCR assay. The source is immuneACCESS, and TCRdb retained only in-frame sequences with V and J called. Part of the clones is not carried over; for the studies checked, unresolved V genes explain less than half of this, and the remainder is unexplained. This sample comprises 20,000 to 25,000 clones, 90% to 95% of them detected only once. The biggest ten clones account for roughly 9.2% of the sample. The sample consisted of PBMCs, taken from a glioma patient treated with radiotherapy, temozolomide or both. These receptors were taken from a man aged 25 to 40 with glioma.

This chain connects TRBV6-5 to TRBJ2-7, with TRBD1 identical over 8 bases. The CDR3 is 15 residues long. Germline CDR1 MNHEY, CDR2 SVGAGI. J lost 6 bases, V lost 0 bases, and 7 bases had no gene match. CDR3 coding DNA: TGTGCCAGCAGTTACTCGAGCCAGGGGGCCGGCGAGCAGTACTTC. Protein product: CASSYSSQGAGEQYF.

The chain employs TRBV5-1 and TRBJ2-7, with TRBD2 matching over 8 bases. Germline lookup yields CDR1 SGHRS and CDR2 YFSETQ. CDR3 length: 13 residues. The CDR3 here is CASHSGSMYEQYF. Written as DNA, the CDR3 is TGCGCATCGCACAGCGGGAGCATGTACGAGCAGTACTTC.

The V gene is TRBV4-1, the J gene TRBJ1-4, with D hard to call. CDR1 is MGHRA, CDR2 YSYEKL, per germline. CDR3 length: 15 amino acids. Trimming took off 0 bases at V and 8 bases at J, with 13 bases between the two ends. The chain's CDR3 is CASSQDSTGGEKLFF. CDR3 coding DNA: TGCGCCAGCAGCCAAGATTCGACGGGAGGGGAAAAACTGTTTTTT.

V usage is TRBV27 and J usage is TRBJ1-2, with a possible D match to TRBD1 (6 bases). Germline V CDR1 and CDR2: MNHEY, SMNVEV (reference sequence). V lost 5 bases, J lost 7 bases, and 14 bases lay in between. There are 13 residues in the CDR3. The DNA for the CDR3 is TGTGCCAGCAGTGCCACACAGGGAAGTGGCTACACCTTC. It is translated as CASSATQGSGYTF.

The genes are TRBV6-5 and TRBJ2-5; a weak D match, TRBD1 (5 bases). Germline V gene sequence: CDR1 MNHEY, CDR2 SVGAGI. This CDR3 is built from 13 residues. The V gene lost 7 bases and the J gene lost 2 bases, with 11 bases spanning the gap. The CDR3 sequence is CASMGQEQETQYF. The CDR3 DNA reads as TGTGCCAGCATGGGGCAAGAACAAGAGACCCAGTACTTC.

The chain joins TRBV14 to TRBJ1-2; 10 nucleotides agree with TRBD1. This CDR3 is built from 16 residues. From germline, CDR1 is SGHDN and CDR2 FVKESK. V shed 4 bases and J 8 bases; nucleotides not matched to a gene: 13. For the CDR3, the DNA is TGTGCCAGCAGCCCTGACGCGACAGGGGGCAAAGGAGGCTACACCTTC. Residues: CASSPDATGGKGGYTF.

The J gene is TRBJ1-6, the V gene TRBV11-2; D is perhaps TRBD1 (5 bases). Germline assignment: CDR1 SGHAT and CDR2 FQNNGV. The CDR3 contains 16 residues. With 6 bases removed from V and 6 bases from J, the gap between germline ends came to 18 bases. The CDR3 loop reads CASSHRFRDLNSPLHF. For the CDR3, the DNA is TGTGCCAGCAGTCACCGATTCCGGGACCTTAATTCACCCCTCCACTTT. Filled out from reference TRBV11-2 and TRBJ1-6, the complete variable domain reads EAGVAQSPRYKIIEKRQSVAFWCNPISGHATLYWYQQILGQGPKLLIQFQNNGVVDDSQLPKDRFSAERLKGVDSTLKIQPAKLEDSAVYLCASSHRFRDLNSPLHFGNGTRLTVT.

CDR3 DNA: TGTGCCATCAGTGAGGGGGGACTAGCGGGCTACAATGAGCAGTTCTTC. Residues: CAISEGGLAGYNEQFF. The chain links TRBV10-3 to TRBJ2-1; 12 bases are shared with TRBD2. V was pared by 2 bases and J by 3 bases, with 2 bases of the junction left unmatched. CDR1 ENHRY and CDR2 SYGVKD come from the germline V gene. This CDR3 has 16 amino acids.

The chain recombines TRBV5-1 with TRBJ2-7, with D perhaps TRBD2 (6 bases). Trimming took 3 bases from V and 0 from J, leaving 13 bases between them. The CDR3 is made up of 15 amino acids. CDR1 SGHRS and CDR2 YFSETQ come from the germline V gene. This CDR3 reads CASSWTSGFSYEQYF. CDR3 DNA sequence: TGCGCCAGCAGCTGGACGAGCGGGTTCTCCTACGAGCAGTACTTC.

The chain combines TRBV10-3 with TRBJ1-5, with TRBD1 matching 8 bases. Trimming took 6 bases from V and 2 from J; bases not matched to a gene: 3. Per the germline V gene, CDR1 is ENHRY and CDR2 is SYGVKD. The CDR3 contains 14 residues. The CDR3 nucleotides are TGTGCCATCAGCGTGACAGGGGGCAATCAGCCCCAGCATTTT. This codes for CAISVTGGNQPQHF.

In its sample, this clone was seen a few times. The chain employs TRBV5-4 and TRBJ2-7; 9 positions match TRBD2. The germline V gene encodes CDR1 SGHNT and CDR2 YYREEE (reference sequence). V shed 0 bases, J shed 5 bases, and the junction held 9 bases outside the gene matches. This CDR3 has 16 amino acids. CDR3 nucleotide sequence: TGTGCCAGCAGCTTGGGCGGGGGACTAGCTATCAACGAGCAGTACTTC. It yields the protein CASSLGGGLAINEQYF.

This chain links TRBV27 with TRBJ2-5, with a possible D match to TRBD2 (6 bases). The length of the CDR3 is 15 residues. Trimming cost V 5 bases and J 5 bases, with 18 bases left between them. From germline, CDR1 is MNHEY and CDR2 SMNVEV (reference sequence). The CDR3 DNA reads TGTGCCAGCAGTCCATCACCGGCGGGATCGGAGACCCAGTACTTC. Residues: CASSPSPAGSETQYF.

Only one count was recorded for this clone. The V gene is TRBV7-9, the J gene TRBJ1-1, with a possible D match to TRBD1 (6 bases). The V end lost 5 bases, the J end lost 4 bases, and 14 bases lay between the germline ends. Germline V gives CDR1 SEHNR, CDR2 FQNEAQ (reference sequence). The length of the CDR3 is 14 residues. Written as DNA, the CDR3 is TGTGCCAGCAGCCAAGAGACAGGCGGCACTGAAGCTTTCTTT. Translation gives CASSQETGGTEAFF.

V and J are TRBV18 and TRBJ2-3; 8 nucleotides align to TRBD2. The CDR3 runs to 15 residues. The V segment lost 6 bases and the J segment 0 bases; nucleotides outside the gene matches: 5. Germline values: CDR1 KGHSH, CDR2 LQKENI. In DNA, the CDR3 is TGTGCCAGCTCTCAACTAGCGGCTAGCACAGATACGCAGTATTTT. This gives the protein CASSQLAASTDTQYF.

The CDR3 region has the DNA TGTGCCAGCAGGCCCCGGGACGTCTCCTACGAGCAGTACTTC. Translating it yields CASRPRDVSYEQYF. The rearrangement uses TRBV6-5 and TRBJ2-7; D could derive from TRBD1 or TRBD2 (5 bases each). CDR3 length equals 14 residues. CDR1 is MNHEY and CDR2 is SVGAGI in the germline V gene. Trimming pared 6 bases from V and 0 bases from J, leaving 12 bases between.

The chain combines TRBV10-2 with TRBJ2-1; D remains unclear. Germline V gives CDR1 WSHSY, CDR2 SAAADI. Trimming left V 4 bases short and J 2 bases short, with 9 bases between. This CDR3 is 14 amino acids long. Here the CDR3 reads CASSAAAAYNEQFF. The CDR3, as DNA: TGCGCCAGCAGTGCGGCTGCGGCCTACAATGAGCAGTTCTTC.

The gene calls are TRBV5-4 and TRBJ2-7; D remains ambiguous. V lost 0 bases and J lost 4, with 11 bases in between. The CDR3 loop spans 14 amino acids. Per the germline V gene, CDR1 is SGHNT and CDR2 is YYREEE (reference sequence). This CDR3 is CASSLDGRQYEQYF. As DNA, the CDR3 is TGTGCCAGCAGCTTGGACGGACGGCAATACGAGCAGTACTTC.